These 31 T cell receptor beta chains originate from one sample sequenced in a study of cytomegalovirus exposure and HLA in healthy donors. PCR was performed using 60 Vbeta and 13 Jbeta primers. The repertoire was sequenced with immunoSEQ multiplex PCR; TCRdb's copy has only in-frame clones and lacks some. The table lists 150,000 to 200,000 clones. The sequenced sample consisted of PBMCs. These receptors were taken from a boy younger than 18 in good health and CMV-seronegative.

The CDR3 loop is CASSPTGVEDGYTF. As DNA, the CDR3 is TGTGCCAGCAGCCCCACAGGGGTCGAAGATGGCTACACCTTC. The chain links TRBV14 to TRBJ1-2, with 7 bases that match TRBD1. The CDR3 spans 14 residues. Germline V gives CDR1 SGHDN, CDR2 FVKESK. Trimming removed 4 bases from V and 6 bases from J; junction bases left unmatched: 8.

The chain recombines TRBV19 with TRBJ1-1; unclear D gene. The CDR3 has 14 amino acids. V lost 6 bases and J 7 bases, leaving 18 bases between the germline ends. The V gene's germline CDR1 is LNHDA and CDR2 SQIVND (reference sequence). The DNA of the CDR3 is TGTGCCAGTAGCCCCATCGACTCCCTCGTTGAAGCTTTCTTT. This gives the protein CASSPIDSLVEAFF.

The chain links TRBV19 to TRBJ1-1, with D perhaps matching TRBD1 (5 bases). Trimming shortened V by 3 bases and J by 1 base, and 6 bases separated the two germline ends. Germline V lookup: CDR1 LNHDA, CDR2 SQIVND (reference sequence). The CDR3 contains 13 residues. The CDR3 sequence is CASSMTENTEAFF. The CDR3 DNA follows: TGTGCCAGTAGTATGACAGAGAACACTGAAGCTTTCTTT.

This chain uses TRBV18 with TRBJ1-2; 9 bases agree with TRBD1. This CDR3 spans 12 amino acids. The V and J ends lost 6 bases and 9 bases, in that order; junction bases with no gene match: 5. Germline-derived CDR1 and CDR2 are KGHSH and LQKENI. The CDR3: CASSRDRESYTF. CDR3 in DNA: TGTGCCAGCTCCCGGGACAGGGAAAGCTACACCTTC. Combining the CDR3 with reference TRBV18 and TRBJ1-2 gives the whole variable domain NAGVMQNPRHLVRRRGQEARLRCSPMKGHSHVYWYRQLPEEGLKFMVYLQKENIIDESGMPKERFSAEFPKEGPSILRIQQVVRGDSAAYFCASSRDRESYTFGSGTRLTVV.

The J gene is TRBJ1-5, the V gene TRBV18, with unresolved D. The ends were cut back, 3 bases at V and 5 bases at J, with 8 bases in the middle. This CDR3 has 13 residues. In germline, CDR1 is KGHSH, CDR2 LQKENI. CDR3 bases: TGTGCCAGCTCACCGACGGAGGATCAGCCCCAGCATTTT. This sequence encodes CASSPTEDQPQHF. Full variable domain (outside the CDR3, taken from reference TRBV18 and TRBJ1-5): NAGVMQNPRHLVRRRGQEARLRCSPMKGHSHVYWYRQLPEEGLKFMVYLQKENIIDESGMPKERFSAEFPKEGPSILRIQQVVRGDSAAYFCASSPTEDQPQHFGDGTRLSIL.

The chain links TRBV7-3 to TRBJ1-2, with a weak D call TRBD1 (5 bases). CDR1 and CDR2 (germline): SGHTA, FQGTGA. CDR3 length: 15 residues. V shed 3 bases and J shed 7 bases, with 18 bases lying between them. The chain's CDR3 is CASSFSGPMFGGYTF. In nucleotides, the CDR3 is TGTGCCAGCAGCTTTTCAGGGCCCATGTTTGGTGGCTACACCTTC.

This chain links TRBV6-1 with TRBJ1-5; possible D gene TRBD1, 5 bases. Germline lookup yields CDR1 MNHNS and CDR2 SASEGT. Between the trimmed V and J ends, which lost 11 bases and 1 base, there was a span of 12 bases. The CDR3 length is 13 residues. This chain's CDR3 is CAGTGGSNQPQHF. The CDR3 DNA reads TGTGCCGGCACGGGGGGAAGCAATCAGCCCCAGCATTTT.

The chain links TRBV18 to TRBJ2-7; 9 nucleotides agree with TRBD2. The CDR3 extends over 15 amino acids. CDR1 KGHSH and CDR2 LQKENI come from the germline V gene. Trimming at V came to 0 bases and at J to 7 bases, leaving 7 bases not matched to a gene. The CDR3 region has the DNA TGTGCCAGCTCACCACCGTCATTAGCGGGGGTTGAGCAGTACTTC. Encoded protein: CASSPPSLAGVEQYF.

The V and J genes are TRBV2 and TRBJ2-2, with D perhaps matching TRBD2 (6 bases). CDR1 is SNHLY and CDR2 is FYNNEI in the germline V gene. V was cut by 6 bases and J by 4 bases, with 15 bases left in between. The length of the CDR3 is 15 residues. CDR3 nucleotides: TGTGCCAGCAGGGGACTTGGCCCGGCCACCGGGGAGCTGTTTTTT. Its translation is CASRGLGPATGELFF.

V gene TRBV4-1 combines with J gene TRBJ2-1; 15 bases fit TRBD2. V was pared by 6 bases and J by 0 bases, with 9 bases of the junction left unmatched. Germline CDR1 MGHRA, CDR2 YSYEKL. This CDR3 spans 19 amino acids. CDR3 sequence reads: CASRPGLAGGWSSYNEQFF. The CDR3 nucleotides read TGCGCCAGCAGACCCGGACTAGCGGGGGGGTGGAGCTCCTACAATGAGCAGTTCTTC.

This chain connects TRBV2 to TRBJ1-3; D not certain. Looked up from germline, CDR1 is SNHLY and CDR2 is FYNNEI. The length of the CDR3 is 13 residues. Deletions cut 8 bases from V and 7 bases from J, with 15 bases between. The CDR3: CASRTGRGNTIYF. The CDR3 bases are TGTGCCAGCCGCACGGGCAGAGGGAACACCATATATTTT.

The chain has TRBV4-1 and TRBJ1-5; D is unresolved. The V and J ends lost 4 bases and 0 bases respectively, with 22 bases between them. Germline V gene data show CDR1 as MGHRA and CDR2 as YSYEKL. The CDR3 length is 19 residues. CDR3 DNA: TGCGCCAGCAGCCCTTCCAGGACTCAACCTCCCGATAGCAATCAGCCCCAGCATTTT. It translates to CASSPSRTQPPDSNQPQHF.

The J gene is TRBJ2-5, the V gene TRBV4-1; D possibly corresponds to TRBD1 (6 bases). Trimming took 0 bases from V and 7 from J, leaving 15 bases between them. Per germline, CDR1 MGHRA and CDR2 YSYEKL. The CDR3 has 15 amino acids. The CDR3 reads CASSQDWGRGGTQYF. The DNA for the CDR3 is TGCGCCAGCAGCCAAGATTGGGGGCGCGGCGGGACCCAGTACTTC.

This chain joins TRBV19 and TRBJ1-2; 8 bases map to TRBD1. Germline CDR1 LNHDA, CDR2 SQIVND (reference sequence). The CDR3 length is 14 residues. V lost 3 bases, J lost 8 bases, and 8 bases stayed unmatched. As DNA, the CDR3 is TGTGCCAGTAGTATCGGCGGCAGGGGGCAAGGCTACACCTTC. Translated, it gives CASSIGGRGQGYTF.

About this clone itself: The same CDR3 can be traced to other DNA sequences in this sample. The chain couples TRBV7-8 to TRBJ1-1; the D gene is possibly TRBD1 (6 bases). V dropped 5 bases and J dropped 0 bases, with 13 bases sitting between them. Germline CDR1 is SGHVS and CDR2 is FQNEAQ. CDR3 size: 15 residues. CDR3: CASSRPGVLNTEAFF. For the CDR3, the DNA is TGTGCCAGCAGCAGACCAGGGGTTTTGAACACTGAAGCTTTCTTT.

The chain joins TRBV30 to TRBJ1-6; D is perhaps TRBD1 (5 bases). Germline V gene lookup returns CDR1 GTSNPN and CDR2 SVGIG (reference sequence). The CDR3 loop spans 12 amino acids. Trimming cost V 3 bases and J 12 bases, with 12 bases left between them. Written as DNA, the CDR3 is TGTGCCTGGAGCCTCCTTAGGGGACCCCTCCACTTT. This codes for CAWSLLRGPLHF.

This sequence joins TRBV29-1 and TRBJ1-1; D may be TRBD1 (5 bases). CDR1 is SQVTM and CDR2 is ANQGSEA in the germline V gene. The CDR3 loop spans 16 amino acids. Trimming left V 3 bases short and J 4 bases short, with 21 bases between. Here the CDR3 reads CSVDRAGRGLGTEAFF. In DNA, the CDR3 is TGCAGCGTTGACAGGGCAGGGCGGGGATTAGGCACTGAAGCTTTCTTT.

V is TRBV6-5 and J is TRBJ1-6, with TRBD1 as a possible D gene (5 bases). V lost 3 bases, J lost 10 bases, and 13 bases lay in between. The CDR3 has 14 residues. CDR1 and CDR2 from the germline V gene are MNHEY and SVGAGI. The CDR3 loop is CASSYMSGVSPLHF. CDR3 DNA: TGTGCCAGCAGTTATATGTCGGGGGTCTCACCCCTCCACTTT.

This chain connects TRBV7-3 to TRBJ1-1, with D possibly matching TRBD1 (5 bases). V was shortened by 4 bases and J by 1 base, with 10 bases between the two germline ends. This CDR3 spans 14 amino acids. CDR1 and CDR2 from the germline V gene are SGHTA and FQGTGA. The DNA of the CDR3 is TGTGCCAGCAGCTCGCAGGGAGGGAACACTGAAGCTTTCTTT. It codes for CASSSQGGNTEAFF.

The chain has TRBV6-5 and TRBJ2-5; TRBD1 aligns across 7 bases. Germline CDR1 and CDR2: MNHEY and SVGAGI. This CDR3 is 12 amino acids long. Germline trimming cut 7 bases from V and 7 bases from J; bases unmatched to any gene: 6. The CDR3 is CASTGTAATQYF. The CDR3, as DNA: TGTGCCAGCACCGGGACAGCGGCGACCCAGTACTTC.

The genes are TRBV5-1 and TRBJ1-4, with D uncertain. In germline, CDR1 is SGHRS, CDR2 YFSETQ. The germline V and J ends were trimmed by 1 base and 0 bases, with 7 bases remaining between them. This CDR3 comprises 15 residues. CDR3 sequence reads: CASSLLFATNEKLFF. As DNA, the CDR3 is TGCGCCAGCAGCTTGCTATTTGCAACTAATGAAAAACTGTTTTTT. Full variable domain (outside the CDR3, taken from reference TRBV5-1 and TRBJ1-4): KAGVTQTPRYLIKTRGQQVTLSCSPISGHRSVSWYQQTPGQGLQFLFEYFSETQRNKGNFPGRFSGRQFSNSRSEMNVSTLELGDSALYLCASSLLFATNEKLFFGSGTQLSVL.

This chain uses TRBV28 with TRBJ2-7; perhaps TRBD2 as D (6 bases). V shed 8 bases and J shed 0 bases, with 14 bases lying between them. The length of the CDR3 is 14 residues. Germline CDR1 is MDHEN and CDR2 is SYDVKM. The chain's CDR3 is CASRQAGRSYEQYF. The CDR3 DNA reads TGTGCCAGCCGGCAGGCGGGGCGCTCCTACGAGCAGTACTTC.

The chain combines TRBV4-2 with TRBJ2-7; no definite D call. CDR3 length: 14 amino acids. CDR1 is LGHNA and CDR2 is YNFKEQ in the germline V gene. V was shortened by 0 bases and J by 3 bases, with 9 bases between the two germline ends. The CDR3 region has the DNA TGTGCCAGCAGCCAAGATGGCCCGGGCTACGAGCAGTACTTC. This encodes CASSQDGPGYEQYF.

The rearrangement links TRBV5-6 to TRBJ2-6; D perhaps matches TRBD2 (5 bases). The CDR3 extends over 17 amino acids. V was cut by 2 bases and J by 2 bases, with 14 bases left in between. Looked up from germline, CDR1 is SGHDT and CDR2 is YYEEEE. The CDR3 DNA is TGTGCCAGCAGCTTATTCGGGGATGGGACTGGGGCCAACGTCCTGACTTTC. Translated: CASSLFGDGTGANVLTF.

The chain couples TRBV6-4 to TRBJ1-1, with TRBD1 as a possible D gene (6 bases). Germline V lookup: CDR1 MRHNA, CDR2 SNTAGT. Trimming stripped 6 bases from V and 3 bases from J, with 17 bases between. The CDR3 spans 15 residues. CDR3 DNA: TGTGCCAGCAGAGACCCCCCCCCAGGGGACACTGAAGCTTTCTTT. Translated, it gives CASRDPPPGDTEAFF.

The chain has TRBV2 and TRBJ1-4; D remains ambiguous. The germline V gene has CDR1 SNHLY and CDR2 FYNNEI. V gave up 4 bases and J gave up 0 bases, with 18 bases separating them. The CDR3 totals 18 residues. DNA of the CDR3: TGTGCCAGCAGTGCTTTTCAGGCACCCGGTGCAACTAATGAAAAACTGTTTTTT. Its translation: CASSAFQAPGATNEKLFF.

The chain is built from TRBV19 and TRBJ2-6, with a possible D match to TRBD1 (6 bases). The CDR3 runs to 18 residues. The V end was cut by 0 bases, the J end by 0 bases, with 12 bases between. CDR1 and CDR2 (germline): LNHDA, SQIVND (reference sequence). DNA for the CDR3: TGTGCCAGTAGTATAGACGGCAGGGGAAGCTCTGGGGCCAACGTCCTGACTTTC. Protein product: CASSIDGRGSSGANVLTF.

The V and J genes are TRBV5-1 and TRBJ2-3, with TRBD1 matching 8 bases. CDR1 is SGHRS, CDR2 YFSETQ, per germline. This CDR3 is 18 amino acids long. Trimming at V came to 5 bases and at J to 6 bases, leaving 20 bases not matched to a gene. The CDR3 DNA sequence: TGCGCCAGCAGTCATGCATCGACCGGGACAGGCTTTTCGGATACGCAGTATTTT. This sequence encodes CASSHASTGTGFSDTQYF.

The chain couples TRBV11-3 to TRBJ2-2; the D gene is possibly TRBD1 (8 bases). The CDR3 covers 17 residues. Germline values: CDR1 SGHNT, CDR2 YENEEA. The germline V and J ends were trimmed by 5 bases and 1 base, with 17 bases remaining between them. Written as DNA, the CDR3 is TGTGCCAGCAGCGGGACAGGTGGCGGGGGGAACACCGGGGAGCTGTTTTTT. Translating gives CASSGTGGGGNTGELFF.

This chain joins TRBV5-5 and TRBJ2-3; unclear D gene. V was cut by 3 bases and J by 3 bases, with 5 bases left in between. This CDR3 spans 12 amino acids. Germline V gene sequence: CDR1 SGHKS, CDR2 YYEKEE (reference sequence). The CDR3 coding sequence is TGTGCCAGCAGCTCGACAACAGATACGCAGTATTTT. Translating gives CASSSTTDTQYF.

The rearrangement uses TRBV7-3 and TRBJ2-3; TRBD1 matches 7 bases. With 4 bases clipped from V and 2 bases from J, the junction kept 9 bases outside the gene matches. The CDR3 sequence is 16 residues long. From germline, CDR1 is SGHTA and CDR2 FQGTGA. The chain's CDR3 is CASSSLPGQPTDTQYF. CDR3 nucleotides: TGTGCCAGCAGCTCGCTACCGGGACAGCCCACAGATACGCAGTATTTT.